The present T cell receptor beta chain was sequenced within a study of blood T cell repertoires in COVID-19. At the level of the study: Whether acute or convalescent, the COVID-19 samples came from the United States, Italy and Spain. T cells, B-cell-depleted T cells, or PBMCs provided the cDNA or gDNA that served as material.

As originally analysed: Amplification from reference gene primers served as the basis for estimated nucleated cell counts. Data came from immunoSEQ multiplex PCR; TCRdb stores just in-frame clones and leaves some out. Clone size and V and J calls were adopted from that table, with D and trimming inferred from the DNA. The sample has approximately 110,000 clones, more than 65% seen once. J lost 6 bases, V lost 3 bases, and 7 bases had no gene match. CDR3 length: 13 amino acids. The germline CDR1 and CDR2 sequences are DFQATT and SNEGSKA (reference sequence). The clonotype was recovered from a woman aged 80 or over with active or convalescent COVID-19. This chain uses TRBV20-1 with TRBJ2-7; 8 nucleotides match TRBD2. The sequenced sample consisted of peripheral blood. The CDR3 sequence: CSASGTSDGEQYF. In DNA form, the CDR3 reads TGCAGTGCTAGTGGGACTAGTGATGGCGAGCAGTACTTC.